A single sample is the source of the 18 T cell receptor beta chains below, sequenced in a study of OX40 agonist ivuxolimab in advanced cancers. The data were produced by immunoSEQ multiplex PCR, yet TCRdb's version contains in-frame clones alone and is incomplete. Among roughly 76,000 clones listed, approximately 85% were seen once. The sample here was CD4+ or CD8+ T cells sorted from blood, taken in a trial of the OX40 agonist ivuxolimab. Source of these receptors: an adult with an advanced solid tumor such as melanoma, head and neck, liver or kidney cancer.

V usage is TRBV18 and J usage is TRBJ2-2; D might be TRBD1 (5 bases). The CDR3 has 14 amino acids. The germline CDR1 and CDR2 sequences are KGHSH and LQKENI. V was clipped by 4 bases and J by 3 bases, with 9 bases between them. CDR3: CASSLTGDTGELFF. CDR3 DNA: TGTGCCAGCTCACTCACAGGAGACACCGGGGAGCTGTTTTTT.

Concerning this clone itself: The sample has other DNA sequences that encode this CDR3 too. DNA for the CDR3: TGCGCCAGCAGCTTGACGCGGAAGAACACTGAAGCTTTCTTT. This gives the protein CASSLTRKNTEAFF. V is TRBV5-1 and J is TRBJ1-1; D is ambiguous. Germline V gene data show CDR1 as SGHRS and CDR2 as YFSETQ. V shed 1 base and J shed 1 base, with 8 bases lying between them. The CDR3 extends over 14 amino acids.

The V gene is TRBV29-1, the J gene TRBJ2-5; D is perhaps TRBD2 (5 bases). With 5 bases removed from V and 5 bases from J, the gap between germline ends came to 12 bases. The CDR3 consists of 12 residues. The V gene's germline CDR1 is SQVTM and CDR2 ANQGSEA. CDR3 DNA: TGCAGCGTTCATACGGGGTGGGAGACCCAGTACTTC. This codes for CSVHTGWETQYF.

V gene TRBV6-1 combines with J gene TRBJ1-5, with a tentative D call TRBD1 (5 bases). V was pared by 7 bases and J by 5 bases, with 15 bases between. Germline CDR1 and CDR2: MNHNS and SASEGT. This CDR3 region has 14 residues. CDR3 nucleotide sequence: TGTGCCAGCACCCGGCAGGGCCAGTATCAGCCCCAGCATTTT. This codes for CASTRQGQYQPQHF.

This clone rates as medium-sized. This sequence joins TRBV6-1 and TRBJ2-2, with 10 bases identical to TRBD2. Trimming removed 5 bases from V and 3 bases from J; junction bases left unmatched: 0. The CDR3 is 14 residues long. Germline V gene data show CDR1 as MNHNS and CDR2 as SASEGT. CDR3 in amino acids: CASSSGRDTGELFF. The DNA for the CDR3 is TGTGCCAGCAGTAGCGGGAGGGACACCGGGGAGCTGTTTTTT.

The chain employs TRBV11-2 and TRBJ1-4; TRBD1 aligns across 7 bases. V dropped 5 bases and J dropped 7; count of bases not matched to a gene: 10. The CDR3 is made up of 15 amino acids. The V gene's germline CDR1 is SGHAT and CDR2 FQNNGV. In DNA form, the CDR3 reads TGTGCCAGCAGCGGAGGCGCGGACAGGACTGAAAAACTGTTTTTT. Its protein product is CASSGGADRTEKLFF.

V usage is TRBV11-2 and J usage is TRBJ2-2, with 11 bases lining up with TRBD1. The length of the CDR3 is 14 residues. The V gene end was trimmed by 5 bases and the J gene end by 9 bases; junction bases not matched to a gene: 5. Germline V gene data show CDR1 as SGHAT and CDR2 as FQNNGV. In DNA form, the CDR3 reads TGTGCCAGCAGCGTCGGACAGGGGGCTTGGGAGCTGTTTTTT. This translates into CASSVGQGAWELFF.

The CDR3 protein is CASATGSYTYEQYF. The CDR3 DNA reads as TGTGCCAGCGCGACAGGATCTTACACCTACGAGCAGTACTTC. J is TRBJ2-5 and V is TRBV7-9; D is possibly TRBD1 (6 bases). Gene TRBJ2-7 matches the end of the DNA better, so the J call may be wrong. The germline V gene has CDR1 SEHNR and CDR2 FQNEAQ (reference sequence). The CDR3 is 14 residues long.

The chain uses TRBV29-1 and TRBJ2-3; 12 positions match TRBD2. CDR1 is SQVTM, CDR2 ANQGSEA, per germline. The V gene end was trimmed by 7 bases and the J gene end by 1 base; junction bases not matched to a gene: 0. This CDR3 is 13 amino acids long. The DNA for the CDR3 is TGCAGCGCTAGCGGGGGGGGCACAGATACGCAGTATTTT. Translation gives CSASGGGTDTQYF.

The chain joins TRBV11-2 to TRBJ1-3, with D tentatively TRBD1 (5 bases). CDR3 length: 15 amino acids. The germline V gene has CDR1 SGHAT and CDR2 FQNNGV. With 5 bases removed from V and 8 bases from J, the gap between germline ends came to 19 bases. DNA for the CDR3: TGTGCCAGCAGCCAAACGGGGGGGAGCGGTTACACCATATATTTT. Amino acids: CASSQTGGSGYTIYF.

V usage is TRBV4-3 and J usage is TRBJ1-2, with 7 bases fitting TRBD1. Germline V CDR1 and CDR2: LGHNA, YSLEER. The CDR3 has 14 amino acids. V was pared by 3 bases and J by 8 bases, with 9 bases of the junction left unmatched. CDR3 amino acids: CASSQTTGESGYTF. CDR3 DNA: TGCGCCAGCAGCCAGACCACAGGGGAGAGCGGCTACACCTTC.

This clone was counted a few times. One junction end does not reproduce the germline sequence, and a read error may be involved. The rearrangement joins TRBV7-2 to TRBJ2-7; TRBD2 agrees at 8 bases. From germline, CDR1 is SGHTA and CDR2 FQGNSA. The CDR3 runs to 16 residues. The CDR3: CASSVAAPGGLYEQYF. The CDR3 DNA is TGTGCCAGCAGCGTAGCCGCACCGGGGGGGCTTTACGAGCAGTACTTC.

The chain recombines TRBV18 with TRBJ1-4; TRBD1 is a possible D gene (6 bases). Per germline, CDR1 KGHSH and CDR2 LQKENI. The CDR3 covers 15 residues. V dropped 2 bases and J dropped 8 bases, with 15 bases sitting between them. CDR3 nucleotide sequence: TGTGCCAGCTCACCAAGACAGGAAGTTGGCGAAAAACTGTTTTTT. It encodes CASSPRQEVGEKLFF.

The V call is TRBV2, the J call TRBJ1-2, with 8 bases that match TRBD1. J lost 6 bases, V lost 7 bases, and 10 bases had no gene match. The CDR3 runs 14 residues. Germline V gene sequence: CDR1 SNHLY, CDR2 FYNNEI. Here the CDR3 reads CASTGNRGINGYTF. The CDR3 DNA is TGTGCCAGCACCGGGAACAGGGGGATTAATGGCTACACCTTC.

This chain connects TRBV2 to TRBJ2-3; 8 bases are shared with TRBD2. The CDR3 totals 15 residues. The V segment lost 5 bases and the J segment 2 bases; nucleotides outside the gene matches: 6. The germline gives CDR1 SNHLY, CDR2 FYNNEI. This chain's CDR3 is CASSRGGAFTDTQYF. Written as DNA, the CDR3 is TGTGCCAGCAGTCGGGGGGGGGCCTTCACAGATACGCAGTATTTT.

The CDR3 protein is CASKGSSYNEQFF. DNA of the CDR3: TGTGCCAGCAAGGGCAGCTCCTACAATGAGCAGTTCTTC. The chain uses TRBV6-6 and TRBJ2-1; D unclear. Between the trimmed V and J ends, which lost 7 bases and 0 bases, there was a span of 7 bases. Looked up from germline, CDR1 is MNHNY and CDR2 is SVGAGI (reference sequence). The length of the CDR3 is 13 residues.

This chain connects TRBV6-9 to TRBJ2-5, with D possibly TRBD2 on 5 matching bases. Germline CDR1 reads MNHGY; CDR2 reads SVAAGI. V gave up 0 bases and J gave up 5 bases, with 13 bases separating them. CDR3 size: 15 residues. The CDR3 sequence: CASSYSELSGETQYF. The CDR3 coding sequence is TGTGCCAGCAGTTATTCAGAGTTATCGGGGGAGACCCAGTACTTC.

This clone was seen more than once but under ten times. The chain uses TRBV19 and TRBJ1-5; D remains unclear. From germline, CDR1 is LNHDA and CDR2 SQIVND (reference sequence). This CDR3 is 12 amino acids long. Trimming removed 5 bases from V and 7 bases from J, with 9 bases in between. The chain's CDR3 is CASSGEEQPQHF. The CDR3 DNA reads TGTGCCAGTAGTGGGGAGGAACAGCCCCAGCATTTT.